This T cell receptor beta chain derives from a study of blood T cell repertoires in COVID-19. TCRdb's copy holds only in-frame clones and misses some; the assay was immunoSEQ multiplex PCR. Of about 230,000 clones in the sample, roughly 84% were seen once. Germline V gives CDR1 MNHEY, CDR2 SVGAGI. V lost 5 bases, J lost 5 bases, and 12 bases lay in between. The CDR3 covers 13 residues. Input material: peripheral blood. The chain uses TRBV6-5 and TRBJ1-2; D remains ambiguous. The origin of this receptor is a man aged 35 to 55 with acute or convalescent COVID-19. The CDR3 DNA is TGTGCCAGCAGTCCCGGGAACGCTTATGGCTACACCTTC. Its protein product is CASSPGNAYGYTF.